The 27 T cell receptor beta chains listed next were all sequenced from one sample in a study of T cells after somatic rescue of genetic block (dated by TCRdb to 2018 to 2020). The library was prepared using the immunoSEQ multiplex PCR assay. TCRdb provides this immuneACCESS table in a form limited to in-frame rearrangements. Some clones are lacking; in checked studies, under half of them reflect an unresolved V gene, and why the rest are absent is not known. This sample gives roughly 70,000 clones in total; about 91% of them show up just once. The ten largest account for approximately 3% of the sample. The specimen sequenced was peripheral blood mononuclear cells (PBMCs). The receptors originated from a man in his forties or fifties.

Only one count was recorded for this clone. The J gene is TRBJ1-5, the V gene TRBV9; possibly TRBD1 for D (6 bases). CDR1 is SGDLS and CDR2 is YYNGEE in the germline V gene. The V gene lost 0 bases and the J gene lost 2 bases, with 9 bases spanning the gap. The CDR3 extends over 15 amino acids. CDR3 residues: CASSVEGGGNQPQHF. DNA of the CDR3: TGTGCCAGCAGCGTAGAGGGGGGTGGCAATCAGCCCCAGCATTTT.

The chain links TRBV28 to TRBJ1-2, with D tentatively TRBD1 (6 bases). The CDR3 covers 12 residues. Germline CDR1 reads MDHEN; CDR2 reads SYDVKM. Between the trimmed V and J ends, which lost 6 bases and 7 bases, there was a span of 12 bases. The CDR3 DNA is TGTGCCAGCAGCCTACAGGGATTTGGCTACACCTTC. As protein: CASSLQGFGYTF.

The table lists this clone with a count of one. V usage is TRBV4-1 and J usage is TRBJ1-3, with 7 bases fitting TRBD1. Trimming removed 5 bases from V and 1 base from J; junction bases left unmatched: 8. This CDR3 comprises 16 residues. Germline values: CDR1 MGHRA, CDR2 YSYEKL. CDR3 DNA: TGCGCCAGCAGCAAACGGACAGGCCCATCTGGAAACACCATATATTTT. This codes for CASSKRTGPSGNTIYF.

The chain carries TRBV5-8 and TRBJ2-4; 9 bases match TRBD1. Germline V gene sequence: CDR1 SGHTS, CDR2 YDEGEE. The CDR3 totals 13 residues. V lost 1 base, J lost 8 bases, and 1 base stayed unmatched. The CDR3 DNA reads TGTGCCAGCAGCTTGTGGGACAGGGACATTCAGTACTTC. This sequence encodes CASSLWDRDIQYF. The variable domain in full, completed from reference TRBV5-8 and TRBJ2-4, reads EAGVTQSPTHLIKTRGQQATLRCSPISGHTSVYWYQQALGLGLQFLLWYDEGEERNRGNFPPRFSGRQFPNYSSELNVNALELEDSALYLCASSLWDRDIQYFGAGTRLSVL.

The CDR3 sequence is CASSLSVNTEAFF. The CDR3 bases are TGTGCCAGCAGCTTATCGGTTAACACTGAAGCTTTCTTT. The J gene is TRBJ1-1, the V gene TRBV11-2, with D unresolved. The V end lost 2 bases, the J end lost 2 bases, and 6 bases lay between the germline ends. In germline, CDR1 is SGHAT, CDR2 FQNNGV. The CDR3 has 13 amino acids.

The J gene is TRBJ2-3, the V gene TRBV19; 7 nucleotides line up with TRBD1. The CDR3 length is 15 residues. Trimming removed 6 bases from V and 0 bases from J; junction bases left unmatched: 6. Germline CDR1 LNHDA, CDR2 SQIVND (reference sequence). CDR3 protein: CASSHRDSSTDTQYF. The CDR3 DNA reads as TGTGCCAGTAGCCACCGGGACAGCAGCACAGATACGCAGTATTTT.

This clone is a singleton in its sample. J is TRBJ1-5 and V is TRBV16, with 8 bases matching TRBD1. Germline CDR1 is KGHSY and CDR2 is FQNENV. The ends lost 4 bases at V and 3 bases at J; junction bases unmatched: 2. CDR3 length equals 14 residues. The CDR3 DNA reads TGTGCCAGCAGCCTGACAGGGGTCAATCAGCCCCAGCATTTT. Translating gives CASSLTGVNQPQHF.

This chain joins TRBV7-9 and TRBJ2-7; D is possibly TRBD1 (6 bases). The germline gives CDR1 SEHNR, CDR2 FQNEAQ (reference sequence). The V and J ends lost 1 base and 3 bases respectively, with 16 bases between them. CDR3 size: 16 residues. The CDR3 DNA sequence: TGTGCCAGCAGCTTAGGCGGTACAGGGACGCGCTACGAGCAGTACTTC. Its protein product is CASSLGGTGTRYEQYF.

The J gene is TRBJ1-4, the V gene TRBV10-3; D is perhaps TRBD1 (5 bases). The germline V and J ends were trimmed by 2 bases and 3 bases, with 7 bases remaining between them. This CDR3 has 14 residues. The germline V gene encodes CDR1 ENHRY and CDR2 SYGVKD. The CDR3 region is CAISEGGSNEKLFF. For the CDR3, the DNA is TGTGCCATCAGTGAGGGGGGATCTAATGAAAAACTGTTTTTT.

Note on this clone: The same CDR3 is also encoded by other DNA sequences in this sample. The V gene is TRBV18, the J gene TRBJ2-7; D remains unclear. This CDR3 has 13 amino acids. Germline V gives CDR1 KGHSH, CDR2 LQKENI. Trimming took 1 base from V and 3 from J, leaving 7 bases between them. CDR3 nucleotides: TGTGCCAGCTCACCACAGGGAAACTACGAGCAGTACTTC. Its translation: CASSPQGNYEQYF. Filled out from reference TRBV18 and TRBJ2-7, the complete variable domain reads NAGVMQNPRHLVRRRGQEARLRCSPMKGHSHVYWYRQLPEEGLKFMVYLQKENIIDESGMPKERFSAEFPKEGPSILRIQQVVRGDSAAYFCASSPQGNYEQYFGPGTRLTVT.

This sequence joins TRBV2 and TRBJ1-4, with 9 nucleotides matching TRBD1. The V gene's germline CDR1 is SNHLY and CDR2 FYNNEI. The CDR3 totals 14 residues. With 5 bases clipped from V and 6 bases from J, the junction kept 4 bases outside the gene matches. The chain's CDR3 is CASSRTGDDEKLFF. CDR3 DNA sequence: TGTGCCAGCAGTCGGACAGGGGATGATGAAAAACTGTTTTTT.

The rearrangement joins TRBV25-1 to TRBJ2-1; D may be TRBD1 (6 bases). Looked up from germline, CDR1 is MGHDK and CDR2 is SYGVNS. Trimming took off 8 bases at V and 9 bases at J, with 14 bases between the two ends. CDR3 length equals 12 residues. The CDR3 bases are TGTGCCAGCGCCACAGGGTTCGGTGAGCAGTTCTTC. It specifies CASATGFGEQFF.

Written as DNA, the CDR3 is TGTGCCAGCAGCTCCCGGGACAGGGGACGTTCTGAAGCTTTCTTT. Translation gives CASSSRDRGRSEAFF. The chain couples TRBV7-2 to TRBJ1-1, with TRBD1 matching over 10 bases. Germline-derived CDR1 and CDR2 are SGHTA and FQGNSA. This CDR3 spans 15 amino acids. V lost 4 bases, J lost 6 bases, and 8 bases stayed unmatched.

The V gene is TRBV7-9, the J gene TRBJ1-2, with 9 bases fitting TRBD1. Trimming cost V 5 bases and J 8 bases; bases outside gene matches: 9. The CDR3 is 14 residues long. The V gene's germline CDR1 is SEHNR and CDR2 FQNEAQ (reference sequence). The DNA of the CDR3 is TGTGCCAGCAGCCAGGGACAGGGAACGCGCGGCTACACCTTC. Translating it yields CASSQGQGTRGYTF.

V gene TRBV5-1 combines with J gene TRBJ1-2; tentatively, D is TRBD1 (6 bases). Looked up from germline, CDR1 is SGHRS and CDR2 is YFSETQ. Trimming pared 4 bases from V and 3 bases from J, leaving 13 bases between. The CDR3 runs to 14 residues. In DNA form, the CDR3 reads TGCGCCAGCAGCCGCGCAGGGGCAGACTATGGCTACACCTTC. Amino acids: CASSRAGADYGYTF.

This chain connects TRBV18 to TRBJ1-5; TRBD1 agrees at 10 bases. J lost 6 bases, V lost 3 bases, and 8 bases had no gene match. The CDR3 is 16 residues long. In germline, CDR1 is KGHSH, CDR2 LQKENI. The CDR3 region is CASSPIGQGGGQPQHF. The CDR3 nucleotides read TGTGCCAGCTCACCTATTGGACAGGGGGGAGGTCAGCCCCAGCATTTT.

The chain has TRBV11-2 and TRBJ2-7, with D hard to call. Per germline, CDR1 SGHAT and CDR2 FQNNGV. V was pared by 4 bases and J by 2 bases, with 9 bases between. The CDR3 length is 13 residues. In nucleotides, the CDR3 is TGTGCCAGCAGCTCGTTGAGAACCTACGAGCAGTACTTC. Its translation: CASSSLRTYEQYF.

The chain recombines TRBV19 with TRBJ2-7; 7 bases map to TRBD1. This CDR3 spans 14 amino acids. Germline values: CDR1 LNHDA, CDR2 SQIVND (reference sequence). With V trimmed by 5 bases and J by 3 bases, 7 bases remained unmatched. DNA for the CDR3: TGTGCCAGTAGTCCACCGGGACAGCTCTACGAGCAGTACTTC. This sequence encodes CASSPPGQLYEQYF.

This clone was observed once. This rearrangement joins TRBV7-3 to TRBJ2-5; possible D gene TRBD1, 6 bases. CDR3 length equals 14 residues. V lost 2 bases to trimming and J lost 2 bases, with 9 bases between them. CDR1 and CDR2 (germline): SGHTA, FQGTGA. CDR3 sequence: CASSLSGDQETQYF. The CDR3 DNA is TGTGCCAGCAGCTTATCAGGGGATCAAGAGACCCAGTACTTC.

In this sample, this clone turned up once. The chain carries TRBV9 and TRBJ1-4, with 9 bases matching TRBD1. Germline lookup yields CDR1 SGDLS and CDR2 YYNGEE. CDR3 length equals 16 residues. Unmatched junction bases numbered 11, after V lost 3 bases and J lost 8 bases. The chain's CDR3 is CASSAAGQGSREKLFF. The CDR3 DNA reads TGTGCCAGCAGCGCCGCGGGACAGGGAAGTCGGGAAAAACTGTTTTTT. The full variable domain, its missing parts supplied by reference TRBV9 and TRBJ1-4, is DSGVTQTPKHLITATGQRVTLRCSPRSGDLSVYWYQQSLDQGLQFLIQYYNGEERAKGNILERFSAQQFPDLHSELNLSSLELGDSALYFCASSAAGQGSREKLFFGSGTQLSVL.

This clone was seen just once. This chain joins TRBV2 and TRBJ2-1, with 10 positions matching TRBD2. CDR3 size: 15 residues. The V and J ends lost 8 bases and 4 bases, in that order; junction bases with no gene match: 8. The germline CDR1 and CDR2 sequences are SNHLY and FYNNEI. CDR3 sequence: CASAGERGGYNEQFF. The CDR3 DNA reads as TGTGCCAGCGCCGGTGAGCGGGGGGGATACAATGAGCAGTTCTTC. The full variable domain, its missing parts supplied by reference TRBV2 and TRBJ2-1, is EPEVTQTPSHQVTQMGQEVILRCVPISNHLYFYWYRQILGQKVEFLVSFYNNEISEKSEIFDDQFSVERPDGSNFTLKIRSTKLEDSAMYFCASAGERGGYNEQFFGPGTRLTVL.

The CDR3 region is CASSLVTDNTDTQYF. In nucleotides, the CDR3 is TGTGCCAGCAGCTTGGTGACAGACAATACAGATACGCAGTATTTT. This chain connects TRBV5-6 to TRBJ2-3; D is possibly TRBD1 (5 bases). Looked up from germline, CDR1 is SGHDT and CDR2 is YYEEEE. CDR3 length: 15 residues. The germline V and J ends were trimmed by 0 bases and 3 bases, with 11 bases remaining between them.

The chain recombines TRBV7-9 with TRBJ1-1, with TRBD1 as a possible D gene (5 bases). There are 14 residues in the CDR3. The germline CDR1 and CDR2 sequences are SEHNR and FQNEAQ (reference sequence). The V gene lost 2 bases and the J gene lost 1 base, with 8 bases spanning the gap. The CDR3 DNA follows: TGTGCCAGCAGCTTATGGGGGGAGAACACTGAAGCTTTCTTT. Translation gives CASSLWGENTEAFF.

The chain combines TRBV27 with TRBJ1-5; the match to TRBD1 covers 8 bases. CDR1 and CDR2 (germline): MNHEY, SMNVEV (reference sequence). The trim removed 6 bases at V and 6 bases at J, leaving 7 bases unmatched. CDR3 length: 14 amino acids. The chain's CDR3 is CASSRQGTGQPQHF. CDR3 nucleotide sequence: TGTGCCAGCAGCCGACAGGGGACAGGTCAGCCCCAGCATTTT.

CDR3 protein: CSATLAGGYNEQFF. The CDR3 DNA reads TGCAGCGCCACACTAGCGGGGGGCTACAATGAGCAGTTCTTC. This chain joins TRBV29-1 and TRBJ2-1; the match to TRBD2 covers 12 bases. The germline V gene has CDR1 SQVTM and CDR2 ANQGSEA. This CDR3 spans 14 amino acids. Unmatched junction bases numbered 4, after V lost 7 bases and J lost 3 bases.

The rearrangement links TRBV6-1 to TRBJ1-5; no clear D gene. The CDR3 has 13 amino acids. From germline, CDR1 is MNHNS and CDR2 SASEGT. V was cut by 6 bases and J by 7 bases, with 13 bases left in between. The CDR3 DNA is TGTGCCAGCAGCGGACCCTTAGGGCAGCCCCAGCATTTT. It translates to CASSGPLGQPQHF.

The V call is TRBV5-6, the J call TRBJ1-5; D gene unclear. The germline gives CDR1 SGHDT, CDR2 YYEEEE. CDR3 length equals 14 residues. Trimming removed 0 bases from V and 5 bases from J, with 9 bases in between. The CDR3: CASSLAGPHQPQHF. DNA of the CDR3: TGTGCCAGCAGCTTGGCCGGGCCTCATCAGCCCCAGCATTTT.